This T cell receptor (beta chain) came from a study of PD-1 blockade in mismatch repair-deficient tumors. On the study more broadly: Patients had more than ten mismatch repair-deficient cancer types, all previously treated and progressing. General study points: Tumor-resident clones, often undetectable pretreatment in blood, expanded then contracted after pembrolizumab.

This table comes from immunoSEQ multiplex PCR, and its TCRdb copy is limited to in-frame clones, with some not included. The top ten clones hold around 3.2% of a sample with 45,000 to 60,000 clones, around four fifths of them seen once. To note about this clone: Its matching antigen is unknown.

Trimming cost V 5 bases and J 5 bases; bases outside gene matches: 5. This CDR3 is built from 13 residues. The germline V gene has CDR1 MNHEY and CDR2 SMNVEV (reference sequence). This TCR was sampled from an adult with mismatch repair-deficient cancer. Sequences were derived from peripheral blood, sampled 4 weeks after starting pembrolizumab. The V call is TRBV27, the J call TRBJ1-1; 7 nucleotides align to TRBD1. Here the CDR3 reads CASSLYRGTEAFF. The CDR3 DNA sequence: TGTGCCAGCAGTCTATACAGGGGTACTGAAGCTTTCTTT.